Detailed here is one TCR beta chain. The antigen is not known. Germline V CDR1 and CDR2: LNHNV, YYDKDF (reference sequence). This CDR3 comprises 12 residues. Trimming removed 0 bases at V and 10 bases at J, with 7 bases between. This entry is derived from a study of cytomegalovirus exposure and HLA in healthy donors. Findings and caveats of the study: Earlier results showed most TCR beta V segments being productive about 87% or about 30% of the time.

Researchers ran the PCR with 60 Vbeta and 13 Jbeta primers. Methods used by the authors: As a later analysis found, there were 78 million or so unique TCR beta chains, of which roughly 11 million were shared. The data were produced by immunoSEQ multiplex PCR, yet TCRdb's version contains in-frame clones alone and is incomplete. That table supplies the V and J calls and clone size; D and trimming were determined from the DNA. The sample consists of 65,000 to 90,000 clones, 65% to 80% of them appearing once. The sequencing sample was made of PBMCs. The chain joins TRBV15 to TRBJ1-5; the D is unclear. The receptor was isolated from a man aged 35 to 55 in good health and CMV-seronegative. The CDR3 DNA reads TGTGCCACCAGCAGAGATCACACCCCCCAGCATTTT. Translated: CATSRDHTPQHF. The entire variable domain, with the rest obtained from reference TRBV15 and TRBJ1-5, is as follows: DAMVIQNPRYQVTQFGKPVTLSCSQTLNHNVMYWYQQKSSQAPKLLFHYYDKDFNNEADTPDNFQSRRPNTSFCFLDIRSPGLGDTAMYLCATSRDHTPQHFGDGTRLSIL.